One sample yielded the 15 T cell receptor beta chains listed below, sequenced in a study of control samples from healthy donors and cancer patients. Clones were sequenced by immunoSEQ multiplex PCR, and TCRdb holds only the in-frame ones, with some missing. This sample has about 72,000 clones, with roughly 92% found just once. The sequenced sample consisted of blood. The receptor set was obtained from a woman in her sixties or seventies in good health.

The chain recombines TRBV7-6 with TRBJ1-1; D perhaps matches TRBD1 (6 bases). Trimming left V 4 bases short and J 1 base short, with 13 bases between. Germline CDR1 SGHVS, CDR2 FNYEAQ. The CDR3 has 15 amino acids. CDR3 region: CASSSQGGTNTEAFF. The CDR3 DNA follows: TGTGCCAGCAGCTCACAGGGTGGGACGAACACTGAAGCTTTCTTT.

The chain carries TRBV5-1 and TRBJ2-1; D not certain. Trimming removed 4 bases at V and 7 bases at J, with 6 bases between. The CDR3 runs to 11 residues. CDR1 and CDR2 from the germline V gene are SGHRS and YFSETQ. Here the CDR3 DNA reads TGCGCCAGCAGCAGCCAAAATGAGCAGTTCTTC. It encodes CASSSQNEQFF.

The chain uses TRBV14 and TRBJ1-4; D is perhaps TRBD1 (5 bases). V dropped 0 bases and J dropped 16 bases, with 12 bases sitting between them. Per the germline V gene, CDR1 is SGHDN and CDR2 is FVKESK. The CDR3 covers 12 residues. The CDR3 loop is CASSQDLTVRFF. The CDR3 DNA follows: TGTGCCAGCAGCCAAGATTTGACAGTTCGGTTTTTT. The full variable domain, in which reference TRBV14 and TRBJ1-4 provide the parts outside the CDR3, is EAGVTQFPSHSVIEKGQTVTLRCDPISGHDNLYWYRRVMGKEIKFLLHFVKESKQDESGMPNNRFLAERTGGTYSTLKVQPAELEDSGVYFCASSQDLTVRFFGSGTQLSVL.

On this clone: One junction end disagrees with the germline gene, perhaps due to a read error. The gene calls are TRBV19 and TRBJ2-7, with D perhaps TRBD2 (5 bases). CDR1 is LNHDA and CDR2 is SQIVND in the germline V gene (reference sequence). This CDR3 has 15 residues. CDR3 loop: CASSIGFGKTKGLNF. The DNA for the CDR3 is TGTGCCAGTAGTATAGGATTCGGGAAAACCAAAGGTCTGAACTTC. Full variable domain (outside the CDR3, taken from reference TRBV19 and TRBJ2-7): DGGITQSPKYLFRKEGQNVTLSCEQNLNHDAMYWYRQDPGQGLRLIYYSQIVNDFQKGDIAEGYSVSREKKESFPLTVTSAQKNPTAFYLCASSIGFGKTKGLNFGPGTRLTVT.

V is TRBV11-2 and J is TRBJ2-7, with 7 nucleotides matching TRBD2. The germline V gene has CDR1 SGHAT and CDR2 FQNNGV. This CDR3 is 16 amino acids long. V gave up 1 base and J gave up 1 base; unmatched junction bases: 7. In DNA, the CDR3 is TGTGCCAGCAGCTTAGTTGGTGGGAGGGCTTCCTACGAGCAGTACTTC. This sequence encodes CASSLVGGRASYEQYF.

This chain connects TRBV7-8 to TRBJ2-6, with 7 bases aligning to TRBD1. The CDR3 spans 16 residues. With V trimmed by 5 bases and J by 4 bases, 8 bases remained unmatched. The germline gives CDR1 SGHVS, CDR2 FQNEAQ. CDR3 coding DNA: TGTGCCAGCAGCCTGCGACAGGGTACAGGGGCCAACGTCCTGACTTTC. Translating it yields CASSLRQGTGANVLTF.

This clone has only a few counts. V usage is TRBV6-5 and J usage is TRBJ2-1; 13 positions agree with TRBD2. The CDR3 totals 15 residues. Germline lookup yields CDR1 MNHEY and CDR2 SVGAGI. V shed 5 bases, J shed 9 bases, and the junction held 7 bases outside the gene matches. CDR3: CASSRTSGSYLEQFF. CDR3 DNA: TGTGCCAGCAGTCGGACTAGCGGGAGTTATCTTGAGCAGTTCTTC.

The rearrangement uses TRBV3-1 (or the pseudogene TRBV3-2) and TRBJ2-2, with 7 bases that match TRBD1. CDR1 and CDR2 (germline): LGHDT, YNNKEL (reference sequence). V was pared by 6 bases and J by 7 bases, with 14 bases of the junction left unmatched. The CDR3 is 16 amino acids. The CDR3, as DNA: TGTGCCAGCAGACCTACCGGGACAGCCGTTGACGGGGAGCTGTTTTTT. It yields the protein CASRPTGTAVDGELFF.

This chain connects TRBV4-1 to TRBJ2-2, with TRBD2 matching over 8 bases. V lost 1 base, J lost 4 bases, and 11 bases stayed unmatched. CDR1 is MGHRA and CDR2 is YSYEKL in the germline V gene. The CDR3 runs to 18 residues. CDR3 DNA: TGCGCCAGCAGCCAAGCTGGTACCGGGAGGGCCCTCACCGGGGAGCTGTTTTTT. Residues: CASSQAGTGRALTGELFF.

This clone showed up just a few times. J is TRBJ1-4 and V is TRBV11-2; a weak D match, TRBD1 (5 bases). Germline CDR1 and CDR2: SGHAT and FQNNGV. V shed 5 bases and J shed 7 bases, with 17 bases lying between them. The CDR3 is made up of 15 amino acids. The CDR3 DNA reads as TGTGCCAGCAGCACCCACCAGGGTGAAGGTGAAAAACTGTTTTTT. Its protein product is CASSTHQGEGEKLFF.

This clone appeared once. V is TRBV7-9 and J is TRBJ2-5; TRBD2 aligns across 9 bases. V lost 2 bases to trimming and J lost 0 bases; unmatched junction nucleotides: 4. This CDR3 has 16 residues. CDR1 and CDR2 from the germline V gene are SEHNR and FQNEAQ (reference sequence). This chain's CDR3 is CASSLILAGYQETQYF. CDR3 DNA: TGTGCCAGCAGCTTAATCCTAGCGGGGTACCAAGAGACCCAGTACTTC.

This chain uses TRBV30 with TRBJ1-1; 7 bases line up with TRBD1. Germline trimming cut 4 bases from V and 8 bases from J; bases unmatched to any gene: 10. CDR1 and CDR2 (germline): GTSNPN, SVGIG (reference sequence). CDR3 size: 13 residues. The CDR3 nucleotides are TGTGCCTGGAATTTCGACAGGGCGCGAGAAGCTTTCTTT. It yields the protein CAWNFDRAREAFF.

V is TRBV5-1 and J is TRBJ1-3; D ambiguous. There are 15 residues in the CDR3. Germline values: CDR1 SGHRS, CDR2 YFSETQ. Trimming left V 4 bases short and J 0 bases short, with 11 bases between. The CDR3, as DNA: TGCGCCAGCAGCGACGGACGGGCCTCTGGAAACACCATATATTTT. This translates into CASSDGRASGNTIYF.

The chain links TRBV24-1 to TRBJ1-5; no clear D gene. V dropped 4 bases and J dropped 2 bases, with 11 bases sitting between them. This CDR3 is 15 amino acids long. The germline V gene has CDR1 KGHDR and CDR2 SFDVKD. This CDR3 reads CATSEPDGGNQPQHF. The CDR3 nucleotides are TGTGCCACCAGTGAACCGGATGGTGGCAATCAGCCCCAGCATTTT.

V and J are TRBV10-3 and TRBJ2-3, with TRBD2 identical over 10 bases. V shed 2 bases and J 4 bases; nucleotides not matched to a gene: 3. This CDR3 is built from 15 residues. Per germline, CDR1 ENHRY and CDR2 SYGVKD. In DNA form, the CDR3 reads TGTGCCATCAGTGAGGGACTAGCGGCAGCAGATACGCAGTATTTT. Its protein is CAISEGLAAADTQYF.